This record looks at one T cell receptor beta chain sequence and its context. The antigen remains unidentified. In TCRdb, the 5' RACE reads were re-called with MiXCR into one record per CDR3 protein. The sample comprises over 75,000 distinct CDR3 sequences, about 15% of which are singletons, and roughly 6% rests with the top ten. The sample originates from a study of early T cells in non-severe SARS-CoV-2 infection. The V gene's germline CDR1 is MDHEN and CDR2 SYDVKM. The CDR3 is 14 residues long. J was trimmed by 7 bases and V by 6 bases; bases with no gene match: 3. The study's findings and limits: The matching step, a VDJdb search, favored anti-spike CD8 responses and missed private and CD4 specificities.

This chain connects TRBV28 to TRBJ2-1, with 13 bases matching TRBD2. The sequenced sample consisted of whole blood. This TCR was sampled from an adult who was a healthcare worker with PCR-confirmed SARS-CoV-2 infection or an uninfected control (not recorded which). The CDR3 nucleotides read TGTGCCAGCAGCCGGACTAGCGGGAGTAATGAGCAGTTCTTC. It encodes CASSRTSGSNEQFF. Full variable domain (remainder filled in from reference TRBV28 and TRBJ2-1): DVKVTQSSRYLVKRTGEKVFLECVQDMDHENMFWYRQDPGLGLRLIYFSYDVKMKEKGDIPEGYSVSREKKERFSLILESASTNQTSMYLCASSRTSGSNEQFFGPGTRLTVL.